This T cell receptor beta chain was retrieved from a study of human T cells and chemical hapten exposure (dated by TCRdb to the early 2020s). As for the study more broadly: For sensitization, 2% DPC in acetone was applied to a 2 cm by 2 cm area of upper inner arm skin. Patch testing on the upper back used Finn chambers containing 0.01% DPC, with scoring done after 6 days according to International Contact Dermatitis Research Group standards. Peripheral blood TCR repertoire changes were tracked in vivo in alopecia patients during primary and secondary sensitization to the hapten diphenylcyclopropenone (DPC). Alopecia areata with under or over 50% scalp involvement, alopecia totalis and alopecia universalis were represented in the patient cohort, which was mostly female. Patient blood was sampled pre-sensitization (week 0) and at 2, 6 and about 24 weeks after DPC sensitization. Weekly therapeutic DPC doses were additionally applied to the scalp of patients throughout the roughly 23-week study period. For TCR sequencing, blood came from 25 to 35 alopecia patients at anywhere from one to four time points (pre-sensitization, 2, 6 and 24 weeks). Libraries were combined into a pool for sequencing, and differences in TCR yield between samples came mainly from small differences in library volumes within the pool.

Libraries were prepared through RACE. Sequencing relied on a NextSeq 500. Library preparation attached unique molecular identifiers to individual cDNA molecules for quantitative, reproducible TCR counting. For every blood RNA sample, sequencing covered both the TCR alpha and TCR beta chains. The published analysis was carried out like this. Samples had a median of about 96,000 TCRs, with a range from roughly 20,000 to 690,600. V, J and CDR3 annotation of the TCR reads was performed with the Decombinator software suite. To make PS versus PT1 abundance plots, every sample was subsampled to the same number of TCRs (28,000). Expanded TCRs were defined as absent before sensitization and observed at least eight times at the 2-week time point. TCRdb trimmed public reads at Q25 via fastp, called clones via MiXCR and kept in-frame beta chains. Entries are consolidated by CDR3 protein sequence, retaining the most common genes and DNA. For this entry, the V and J calls and clone size follow TCRdb and not the study's own pipeline. The sample table shows 150,000 to 200,000 distinct CDR3 sequences, and about 14% are seen once. 1.7% of the sample lies in the top ten.

The study at large found these results: Alopecia, a presumed autoimmune disease, was present in all patients, so the immune response of the patients might differ from that of healthy individuals. Compared with pre-sensitization or healthy control sets, expanded TCRs formed significantly more large CDR3 similarity clusters, which is consistent with antigen-driven responses. No change with DPC sensitization was found in the number of TCRs above 1 in 1000 frequency, and no evidence of global repertoire structure alterations was found. Repeated subsampling changed both the strength of the expansion versus patch-test correlation and the threshold at which that correlation became significant. A positive correlation was found between the number of PT1 expanded TCRs and patch test score, with significance reached at thresholds 8, 16 and 32 but not 4.

According to the study, the label for this sample's time point signals: patch test 1, 2 weeks after DPC sensitization. Taken with the paper, the label for treatment or condition translates to: therapeutic diphenylcyclopropenone sensitization with weekly scalp DPC. Blood at each patch-test visit was drawn before the patch test was applied. Eligible patients were aged 18 to 70, diagnosed with alopecia, deemed suitable for DPC therapy, and excluded if pregnant. Total RNA was isolated from unfractionated whole blood collected in Tempus Blood RNA tubes. Many counts were recorded for this clonotype. No cognate antigen has been identified for it. Base qualities are not at hand, and no much larger clone is one base apart. Inclusive of the bounding cysteine and phenylalanine, the CDR3 is 13 residues long. The only DNA kept is the CDR3, 39 bases in frame from the first base. Cut back by 5 bases and 2 bases, the V and J ends lie 9 bases apart. CDR1 SGHTA and CDR2 FQGTGA were looked up in the germline V gene.

The sequence is built from TRBV7-3 and TRBJ1-1; possibly the D gene is TRBD1, per 6 matching bases. The specimen comprised whole blood, sampled in connection with sensitization to the hapten diphenylcyclopropenone (DPC). This sequence originates from a woman aged 25 to 39 with alopecia areata. Some clones in this sample may be carry-over from other donors' samples. The bases are TGTGCCAGCAGCCAGGACAGAAACACTGAAGCTTTCTTT. It codes for CASSQDRNTEAFF.